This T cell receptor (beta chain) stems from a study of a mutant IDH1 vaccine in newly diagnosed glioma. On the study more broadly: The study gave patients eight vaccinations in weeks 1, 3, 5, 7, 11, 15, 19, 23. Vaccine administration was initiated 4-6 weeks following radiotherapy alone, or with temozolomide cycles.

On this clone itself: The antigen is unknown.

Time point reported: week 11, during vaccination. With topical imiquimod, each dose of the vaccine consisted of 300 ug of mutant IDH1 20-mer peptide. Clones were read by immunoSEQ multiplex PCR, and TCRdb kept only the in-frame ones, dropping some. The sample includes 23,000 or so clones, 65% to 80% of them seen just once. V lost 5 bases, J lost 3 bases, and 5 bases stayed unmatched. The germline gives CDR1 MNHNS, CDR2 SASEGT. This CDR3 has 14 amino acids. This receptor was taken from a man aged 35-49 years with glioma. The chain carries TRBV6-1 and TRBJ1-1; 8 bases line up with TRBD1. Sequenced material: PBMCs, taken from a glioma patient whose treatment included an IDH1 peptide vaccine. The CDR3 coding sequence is TGTGCCAGCAGTAGACAGGGGTGGGACACTGAAGCTTTCTTT. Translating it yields CASSRQGWDTEAFF.